Listed here are 20 T cell receptor beta chains from one sample, sequenced in a study of blood T cell repertoires in COVID-19. Some clones are missing from TCRdb's copy, which holds only in-frame ones; the method was immunoSEQ multiplex PCR. The table records about 220,000 clones, approximately 86% of them present only once. The source material was peripheral blood. These receptors were collected from a woman between 50 and 59 years old with COVID-19, enrolled during active disease.

The genes are TRBV20-1 and TRBJ2-5; tentatively, D is TRBD2 (6 bases). The length of the CDR3 is 11 residues. Germline assignment: CDR1 DFQATT and CDR2 SNEGSKA (reference sequence). V lost 6 bases to trimming and J lost 5 bases, with 10 bases between them. CDR3 in amino acids: CSAPRGETQYF. DNA for the CDR3: TGCAGTGCACCCCGGGGGGAGACCCAGTACTTC.

V usage is TRBV19 and J usage is TRBJ1-5, with D tentatively TRBD1 (6 bases). CDR3 length: 13 residues. CDR1 and CDR2 (germline): LNHDA, SQIVND (reference sequence). Deletions cut 7 bases from V and 4 bases from J, with 11 bases between. This CDR3 is CASKGQLNQPQHF. In nucleotides, the CDR3 is TGTGCCAGTAAGGGACAACTAAATCAGCCCCAGCATTTT.

The chain carries TRBV24-1 and TRBJ2-1; 13 bases are a match to TRBD2. The CDR3 contains 15 residues. Trimming took 0 bases from V and 9 from J; bases not matched to a gene: 1. Germline loops: CDR1 KGHDR, CDR2 SFDVKD. The CDR3 DNA follows: TGTGCCACCAGTGATTTGGGGACTAGCGGGGCTGAGCAGTTCTTC. Amino acids: CATSDLGTSGAEQFF.

The J gene is TRBJ1-6, the V gene TRBV6-1, with D maybe TRBD1 (5 bases). The CDR3 is 16 residues long. CDR1 is MNHNS and CDR2 is SASEGT in the germline V gene. The V gene lost 0 bases and the J gene lost 8 bases, with 14 bases spanning the gap. The CDR3, as DNA: TGTGCCAGCAGTGAAGCTGCCCTGCGGGGCTATTCACCCCTCCACTTT. Its protein product is CASSEAALRGYSPLHF.

This sequence joins TRBV5-6 and TRBJ1-5; D ambiguous. Per the germline V gene, CDR1 is SGHDT and CDR2 is YYEEEE. Trimming left V 2 bases short and J 9 bases short, with 9 bases between. The CDR3 has 12 amino acids. CDR3 protein: CASSFGFGPQHF. CDR3 in DNA: TGTGCCAGCAGCTTCGGTTTTGGGCCCCAGCATTTT.

V is TRBV11-3 and J is TRBJ2-7, with TRBD2 as a possible D gene (6 bases). V lost 3 bases and J 3 bases, leaving 9 bases between the germline ends. CDR3 length: 13 amino acids. Per the germline V gene, CDR1 is SGHNT and CDR2 is YENEEA. CDR3 DNA sequence: TGTGCCAGCAGCTTCCGGGGGAGCTACGAGCAGTACTTC. This encodes CASSFRGSYEQYF.

This clone was detected once. V is TRBV7-2 and J is TRBJ1-1, with a possible D match to TRBD1 (5 bases). Germline CDR1 and CDR2: SGHTA and FQGNSA. The CDR3 consists of 15 residues. The ends were cut back, 5 bases at V and 0 bases at J, with 13 bases in the middle. DNA for the CDR3: TGTGCCAGCAGCCCCGGGGGGACCATGAACACTGAAGCTTTCTTT. This gives the protein CASSPGGTMNTEAFF.

This chain connects TRBV10-3 to TRBJ2-3; unclear D gene. Germline assignment: CDR1 ENHRY and CDR2 SYGVKD. CDR3 length: 15 amino acids. V was clipped by 1 base and J by 2 bases, with 10 bases between them. The CDR3 spells CAISELANPTDTQYF. The DNA of the CDR3 is TGTGCCATCAGTGAGTTGGCAAACCCCACAGATACGCAGTATTTT.

The chain carries TRBV7-9 and TRBJ2-7, with 8 bases that match TRBD1. CDR3 length: 15 residues. Unmatched junction bases numbered 12, after V lost 4 bases and J lost 7 bases. From germline, CDR1 is SEHNR and CDR2 FQNEAQ (reference sequence). The CDR3 DNA sequence: TGTGCCAGCAGCTCGCCCGGACAGGGCGGGGAGGAGCAGTACTTC. Translation gives CASSSPGQGGEEQYF. The full variable domain, completed using reference TRBV7-9 and TRBJ2-7, is DTGVSQNPRHKITKRGQNVTFRCDPISEHNRLYWYRQTLGQGPEFLTYFQNEAQLEKSRLLSDRFSAERPKGSFSTLEIQRTEQGDSAMYLCASSSPGQGGEEQYFGPGTRLTVT.

The DNA for the CDR3 is TGTGCCAGCAGCCAAGATCTTATGAACACTGAAGCTTTCTTT. Translated, it gives CASSQDLMNTEAFF. V and J are TRBV14 and TRBJ1-1; no clear D gene. The length of the CDR3 is 14 residues. Trimming removed 0 bases from V and 0 bases from J, with 5 bases in between. Looked up from germline, CDR1 is SGHDN and CDR2 is FVKESK. The full variable domain, rest sourced from reference TRBV14 and TRBJ1-1, is EAGVTQFPSHSVIEKGQTVTLRCDPISGHDNLYWYRRVMGKEIKFLLHFVKESKQDESGMPNNRFLAERTGGTYSTLKVQPAELEDSGVYFCASSQDLMNTEAFFGQGTRLTVV.

This chain connects TRBV11-2 to TRBJ2-5; 8 positions match TRBD1. CDR3 size: 13 residues. Trimming took 4 bases from V and 5 from J; bases not matched to a gene: 3. Germline CDR1 and CDR2: SGHAT and FQNNGV. CDR3 nucleotides: TGTGCCAGCAGCTGGACAGGGTTCGAGACCCAGTACTTC. Residues: CASSWTGFETQYF. Full variable domain (rest looked up from reference TRBV11-2 and TRBJ2-5): EAGVAQSPRYKIIEKRQSVAFWCNPISGHATLYWYQQILGQGPKLLIQFQNNGVVDDSQLPKDRFSAERLKGVDSTLKIQPAKLEDSAVYLCASSWTGFETQYFGPGTRLLVL.

The chain has TRBV12-5 and TRBJ2-7; tentative D call: TRBD2 (5 bases). The germline CDR1 and CDR2 sequences are LGHNT and FRNRAP. With 7 bases removed from V and 0 bases from J, the gap between germline ends came to 10 bases. The length of the CDR3 is 13 residues. The CDR3 DNA sequence: TGTGCTAGTGCCCCGCGGGTCTCCTACGAGCAGTACTTC. Protein sequence: CASAPRVSYEQYF.

CDR3 loop: CAWSVAGISSNQPQHF. For the CDR3, the DNA is TGTGCCTGGAGTGTAGCCGGGATTAGTAGCAATCAGCCCCAGCATTTT. The rearrangement joins TRBV30 to TRBJ1-5; the D is unclear. Trimming removed 0 bases from V and 0 bases from J, with 12 bases in between. The length of the CDR3 is 16 residues. CDR1 is GTSNPN, CDR2 SVGIG, per germline (reference sequence).

This clone was seen a handful of times. V gene TRBV7-7 combines with J gene TRBJ2-1; no reliable D call. In germline, CDR1 is SSHAT, CDR2 FNYEAQ (reference sequence). Trimming shortened V by 5 bases and J by 8 bases, and 19 bases separated the two germline ends. The CDR3 length is 15 residues. Here the CDR3 DNA reads TGTGCCAGCAGCCTCCTGCCATTGGGCCCTGATGAGCAGTTCTTC. Protein product: CASSLLPLGPDEQFF.

This rearrangement joins TRBV3-1 (or the pseudogene TRBV3-2) to TRBJ2-5, with 8 bases matching TRBD2. The V segment lost 4 bases and the J segment 4 bases; nucleotides outside the gene matches: 8. CDR3 length equals 15 residues. Germline V gene sequence: CDR1 LGHDT, CDR2 YNNKEL (reference sequence). In DNA form, the CDR3 reads TGTGCCAGCAGCCCAACCGGGAGGGGAGGAGAGACCCAGTACTTC. It translates to CASSPTGRGGETQYF.

A few counts support this clone. The chain combines TRBV5-1 with TRBJ2-5; TRBD1 matches 8 bases. Germline loops: CDR1 SGHRS, CDR2 YFSETQ. The V and J ends lost 4 bases and 3 bases, in that order; junction bases with no gene match: 8. The CDR3 runs 15 residues. The CDR3 loop reads CASSQTGVWEETQYF. The CDR3 DNA is TGCGCCAGCAGCCAGACAGGGGTTTGGGAAGAGACCCAGTACTTC.

This chain uses TRBV7-8 with TRBJ2-1; a weak D match, TRBD2 (6 bases). The CDR3 has 13 residues. The V end was cut by 5 bases, the J end by 9 bases, with 14 bases between. In germline, CDR1 is SGHVS, CDR2 FQNEAQ. CDR3 nucleotides: TGTGCCAGCAGCCTCGGGCGGGGACGTGAGCAGTTCTTC. It translates to CASSLGRGREQFF. Complete variable domain (other parts from reference TRBV7-8 and TRBJ2-1): GAGVSQSPRYKVAKRGQDVALRCDPISGHVSLFWYQQALGQGPEFLTYFQNEAQLDKSGLPSDRFFAERPEGSVSTLKIQRTQQEDSAVYLCASSLGRGREQFFGPGTRLTVL.

The chain is built from TRBV24-1 and TRBJ1-2; TRBD1 matches at 11 bases. CDR1 is KGHDR and CDR2 is SFDVKD in the germline V gene. This CDR3 comprises 12 residues. The trim removed 9 bases at V and 8 bases at J, leaving 4 bases unmatched. This CDR3 reads CATWTGGRGYTF. The CDR3 bases are TGTGCCACCTGGACAGGGGGCAGGGGCTACACCTTC.

The gene calls are TRBV5-1 and TRBJ1-1; the D gene is possibly TRBD1 (5 bases). The germline V gene has CDR1 SGHRS and CDR2 YFSETQ. The CDR3 is 16 residues long. The germline V and J ends were trimmed by 4 bases and 6 bases, with 22 bases remaining between them. The CDR3 DNA follows: TGCGCCAGCAGCCCGGGGGGGGTCCTTAGCCGAGCTGAAGCTTTCTTT. Encoded protein: CASSPGGVLSRAEAFF.

The chain has TRBV7-9 and TRBJ1-1; D remains ambiguous. The ends were cut back, 5 bases at V and 2 bases at J, with 15 bases in the middle. The CDR3 sequence is 15 residues long. Germline V lookup: CDR1 SEHNR, CDR2 FQNEAQ (reference sequence). The CDR3 spells CASSHRGGLNTEAFF. DNA for the CDR3: TGTGCCAGCAGCCATAGAGGAGGGTTAAACACTGAAGCTTTCTTT. The full variable domain, completed using reference TRBV7-9 and TRBJ1-1, is DTGVSQNPRHKITKRGQNVTFRCDPISEHNRLYWYRQTLGQGPEFLTYFQNEAQLEKSRLLSDRFSAERPKGSFSTLEIQRTEQGDSAMYLCASSHRGGLNTEAFFGQGTRLTVV.